This entry lists 18 T cell receptor beta chains sequenced from one sample in a study of blood T cells in healthy people across ages. The second PCR ran about 6 to 12 cycles with a sample-barcoded 5' primer and J-beta primers. From the 5' RACE reads, TCRdb called clonotypes with MiXCR, one entry per CDR3 protein. The sample yields approximately 810,000 distinct CDR3 sequences, 29% seen once. The sample was blood. The receptors come from a woman of 80 years or more in good health.

V and J are TRBV20-1 and TRBJ2-7; 13 nucleotides align to TRBD2. The V segment lost 6 bases and the J segment 7 bases; nucleotides outside the gene matches: 9. CDR1 is DFQATT, CDR2 SNEGSKA, per germline (reference sequence). This CDR3 has 14 residues. The CDR3 region has the DNA TGCAGTGCCGTCTTTCCGGGACTAGCGGGAGAGCAGTACTTC. Protein: CSAVFPGLAGEQYF.

This chain links TRBV6-2 or TRBV6-3 with TRBJ2-1; D gene unclear. The ends were cut back, 4 bases at V and 7 bases at J, with 8 bases in the middle. This CDR3 spans 12 amino acids. Germline V gene lookup returns CDR1 MNHEY and CDR2 SVGEGT. CDR3 DNA sequence: TGTGCCAGCAGTTTCAATGATAATGAGCAGTTCTTC. Amino acids: CASSFNDNEQFF.

This clonotype was found many times. V is TRBV24-1 and J is TRBJ2-3, with 10 bases aligning to TRBD2. CDR1 and CDR2 from the germline V gene are KGHDR and SFDVKD. The CDR3 has 16 amino acids. With V trimmed by 3 bases and J by 2 bases, 4 bases remained unmatched. The CDR3 protein is CATSDPGTSDTDTQYF. The CDR3 nucleotides read TGTGCCACCAGTGATCCCGGGACTAGCGACACAGATACGCAGTATTTT.

This clonotype was detected only a few times. J is TRBJ1-5 and V is TRBV6-2 or TRBV6-3, with 7 bases identical to TRBD1. The V and J ends lost 6 bases and 1 base, in that order; junction bases with no gene match: 6. CDR3 length: 15 amino acids. The germline V gene has CDR1 MNHEY and CDR2 SVGEGT. The CDR3 spells CASRTTGKSNQPQHF. Here the CDR3 DNA reads TGTGCCAGCAGGACGACAGGGAAGAGCAATCAGCCCCAGCATTTT.

This clonotype was observed many times. The chain recombines TRBV5-5 with TRBJ1-2; TRBD1 matches 8 bases. Germline CDR1 is SGHKS and CDR2 is YYEKEE (reference sequence). With 2 bases clipped from V and 8 bases from J, the junction kept 8 bases outside the gene matches. The CDR3 totals 14 residues. In DNA, the CDR3 is TGTGCCAGCAGCTTTTTGGACAGGGAATCAGGCTACACCTTC. This gives the protein CASSFLDRESGYTF.

This clonotype was detected ten times or more. The chain couples TRBV3-1 to TRBJ2-3; 13 bases align to TRBD2. Germline assignment: CDR1 LGHDT and CDR2 YNNKEL (reference sequence). The CDR3 loop spans 17 amino acids. V gave up 4 bases and J gave up 2 bases; unmatched junction bases: 6. CDR3 bases: TGTGCCAGCAGCCTTGGCGGGACTAGCGGGAACACAGATACGCAGTATTTT. Protein sequence: CASSLGGTSGNTDTQYF.

This clonotype occurred a few times. A much larger clone differs from this one at a single base, so this may be a read error. The chain employs TRBV10-3 and TRBJ1-2, with 9 bases fitting TRBD1. Germline V lookup: CDR1 ENHRY, CDR2 SYGVKD. The CDR3 consists of 17 residues. V was pared by 1 base and J by 6 bases, with 12 bases of the junction left unmatched. CDR3 in amino acids: CAISEFTGTGTVHGYTF. In nucleotides, the CDR3 is TGTGCCATCAGTGAGTTTACCGGGACAGGGACCGTCCATGGCTACACCTTC.

In this sample, this clonotype turned up a few times. V gene TRBV3-1 combines with J gene TRBJ1-2; D unclear. CDR1 and CDR2 (germline): LGHDT, YNNKEL (reference sequence). The V and J ends lost 1 base and 7 bases respectively, with 10 bases between them. The CDR3 spans 13 residues. CDR3 coding DNA: TGTGCCAGCAGCCAAGGGACGAGCAGTGGCTACACCTTC. Its protein is CASSQGTSSGYTF.

The sample holds many counts of this clonotype. The CDR3 region is CASSQLAGGGETQYF. In DNA form, the CDR3 reads TGTGCCAGCAGCCAACTAGCGGGGGGCGGAGAGACCCAGTACTTC. The chain couples TRBV4-2 to TRBJ2-5; 11 bases are a match to TRBD2. The CDR3 consists of 15 residues. V shed 2 bases and J 4 bases; nucleotides not matched to a gene: 3. From germline, CDR1 is LGHNA and CDR2 YNFKEQ.

To note about this clonotype: One base away lies a much larger clone, so this may be a sequencing read error. As DNA, the CDR3 is TGTGCCGGCAGCGTAGCTACTAGCGGGGGTAGCACAGATACGCAGTATTTT. It encodes CAGSVATSGGSTDTQYF. The V call is TRBV9, the J call TRBJ2-3; 11 positions match TRBD2. This CDR3 is built from 17 residues. In germline, CDR1 is SGDLS, CDR2 YYNGEE. Drawing the rest from reference TRBV9 and TRBJ2-3, the complete variable domain is DSGVTQTPKHLITATGQRVTLRCSPRSGDLSVYWYQQSLDQGLQFLIQYYNGEERAKGNILERFSAQQFPDLHSELNLSSLELGDSALYFCAGSVATSGGSTDTQYFGPGTRLTVL.

The chain couples TRBV12-3 or TRBV12-4 to TRBJ2-1, with D maybe TRBD2 (6 bases). The CDR3 is made up of 17 amino acids. Trimming took 5 bases from V and 0 from J, leaving 17 bases between them. The CDR3, as DNA: TGTGCCAGCAGTCTCGATACGGGGAGGAGCTCCTACAATGAGCAGTTCTTC. Its protein product is CASSLDTGRSSYNEQFF.

This clonotype was detected ten times or more. The chain carries TRBV6-2 or TRBV6-3 and TRBJ1-5; D is uncertain. The CDR3 length is 14 residues. Germline V gives CDR1 MNHEY, CDR2 SVGEGT. Trimming removed 2 bases from V and 5 bases from J, with 10 bases in between. The CDR3 DNA reads as TGTGCCAGCAGTTACGTAAAGAATGATCAGCCCCAGCATTTT. Its protein product is CASSYVKNDQPQHF.

In this sample, this clonotype turned up many times. The chain couples TRBV5-5 to TRBJ2-7, with D possibly TRBD1 on 6 matching bases. Per the germline V gene, CDR1 is SGHKS and CDR2 is YYEKEE (reference sequence). V lost 0 bases and J 4 bases, leaving 14 bases between the germline ends. This CDR3 comprises 15 residues. In nucleotides, the CDR3 is TGTGCCAGCAGCTTGGCCAACCAGGGGAGATACGAGCAGTACTTC. Protein product: CASSLANQGRYEQYF.

This clonotype was counted between two and nine times. The rearrangement uses TRBV7-2 and TRBJ2-5; 8 nucleotides match TRBD2. Germline assignment: CDR1 SGHTA and CDR2 FQGNSA. The CDR3 totals 15 residues. Germline trimming cut 5 bases from V and 2 bases from J; bases unmatched to any gene: 7. The CDR3 sequence: CASSPTSGPQETQYF. As DNA, the CDR3 is TGTGCCAGCAGCCCTACTAGCGGTCCTCAAGAGACCCAGTACTTC.

Many counts were recorded for this clonotype. The chain has TRBV7-8 and TRBJ2-5, with D maybe TRBD2 (5 bases). Trimming pared 6 bases from V and 3 bases from J, leaving 11 bases between. CDR1 is SGHVS and CDR2 is FQNEAQ in the germline V gene. CDR3 length equals 13 residues. The CDR3, as DNA: TGTGCCAGCAGACACGGGATGGAAGAGACCCAGTACTTC. Its protein product is CASRHGMEETQYF.

This clonotype came up many times. The V call is TRBV20-1, the J call TRBJ1-5; possibly TRBD1 for D (6 bases). V dropped 0 bases and J dropped 4 bases, with 13 bases sitting between them. Germline V gene lookup returns CDR1 DFQATT and CDR2 SNEGSKA (reference sequence). The CDR3 covers 15 residues. CDR3 sequence (DNA): TGCAGTGCTAGAGATCCCGGGGGCCCTAATCAGCCCCAGCATTTT. It specifies CSARDPGGPNQPQHF.

About this clonotype itself: A single base separates this from a much larger clone, so it may be a read error. CDR3 region: CASSRGQVWDEQFF. The CDR3 DNA reads TGTGCCAGCAGCCGGGGACAGGTCTGGGATGAGCAGTTCTTC. This chain links TRBV7-2 with TRBJ2-1, with 8 positions matching TRBD1. CDR3 length: 14 residues. Per germline, CDR1 SGHTA and CDR2 FQGNSA. J gave up 8 bases and V 5 bases, and 8 bases lay outside the gene matches.

The rearrangement links TRBV6-2 or TRBV6-3 to TRBJ2-3; D perhaps matches TRBD1 (5 bases). This CDR3 comprises 13 residues. Trimming removed 7 bases from V and 4 bases from J, with 12 bases in between. Germline V gene sequence: CDR1 MNHEY, CDR2 SVGEGT. The CDR3 protein is CASKYSGSDTQYF. The CDR3 nucleotides are TGTGCCAGCAAATACTCAGGGTCAGATACGCAGTATTTT.